This TCR beta chain was profiled in a study of T cell responses to AZD1222 COVID-19 vaccine. Germline V gene lookup returns CDR1 LNHDA and CDR2 SQIVND (reference sequence). The V segment lost 7 bases and the J segment 10 bases; nucleotides outside the gene matches: 10. The CDR3 is made up of 14 amino acids. The method was immunoSEQ multiplex PCR; TCRdb's version includes in-frame clones alone and lacks a portion of them. The sample holds some 120,000 clones, 70% to 90% seen once. Sequenced here: peripheral blood, sampled on day 0 of MenACWY control vaccination. The chain is built from TRBV19 and TRBJ1-2; 12 positions match TRBD1. The sequence derives from an adult in good health. The CDR3 here is CASTTPRDRGHYTF. Here the CDR3 DNA reads TGTGCCAGTACGACCCCCCGGGACAGGGGGCACTACACCTTC.